These 4 T cell receptor beta chains originate from one sample sequenced in a study of blood T cell repertoires in COVID-19. Sequenced by immunoSEQ multiplex PCR; TCRdb stores in-frame clones only, minus some. The top ten hold roughly 10% of the sample, which has approximately 150,000 clones, 75% to 85% seen once. Sequenced sample: peripheral blood. Receptor source: a man in his 60s with active or convalescent COVID-19.

The J gene is TRBJ2-5, the V gene TRBV6-5, with 11 bases fitting TRBD2. The V and J ends lost 0 bases and 5 bases, in that order; junction bases with no gene match: 2. CDR3 length equals 15 residues. Germline values: CDR1 MNHEY, CDR2 SVGAGI. This chain's CDR3 is CASSYSLAGGETQYF. The CDR3, as DNA: TGTGCCAGCAGTTACTCTTTAGCGGGAGGGGAGACCCAGTACTTC.

The rearrangement uses TRBV9 and TRBJ2-3; TRBD1 matches at 10 bases. Germline loops: CDR1 SGDLS, CDR2 YYNGEE. J lost 6 bases, V lost 0 bases, and 4 bases had no gene match. This CDR3 contains 15 residues. CDR3 in amino acids: CASSVAGTGADTQYF. The CDR3 region has the DNA TGTGCCAGCAGCGTAGCCGGGACAGGGGCCGATACGCAGTATTTT.

V and J are TRBV19 and TRBJ2-7; D gene uncertain. The CDR3 runs 11 residues. V shed 8 bases and J shed 6 bases, with 11 bases lying between them. CDR1 and CDR2 (germline): LNHDA, SQIVND (reference sequence). The CDR3 here is CASEDRSEQYF. For the CDR3, the DNA is TGTGCCAGTGAAGACCGGAGCGAGCAGTACTTC. Drawing the rest from reference TRBV19 and TRBJ2-7, the complete variable domain is DGGITQSPKYLFRKEGQNVTLSCEQNLNHDAMYWYRQDPGQGLRLIYYSQIVNDFQKGDIAEGYSVSREKKESFPLTVTSAQKNPTAFYLCASEDRSEQYFGPGTRLTVT.

This chain links TRBV18 with TRBJ2-5; D remains ambiguous. The V end was cut by 3 bases, the J end by 4 bases, with 15 bases between. The CDR3 totals 15 residues. From germline, CDR1 is KGHSH and CDR2 LQKENI. The CDR3 nucleotides are TGTGCCAGCTCACCCAATGGTCGGAGCAGAGAGACCCAGTACTTC. This sequence encodes CASSPNGRSRETQYF. The whole variable domain, remainder taken from reference TRBV18 and TRBJ2-5, is NAGVMQNPRHLVRRRGQEARLRCSPMKGHSHVYWYRQLPEEGLKFMVYLQKENIIDESGMPKERFSAEFPKEGPSILRIQQVVRGDSAAYFCASSPNGRSRETQYFGPGTRLLVL.